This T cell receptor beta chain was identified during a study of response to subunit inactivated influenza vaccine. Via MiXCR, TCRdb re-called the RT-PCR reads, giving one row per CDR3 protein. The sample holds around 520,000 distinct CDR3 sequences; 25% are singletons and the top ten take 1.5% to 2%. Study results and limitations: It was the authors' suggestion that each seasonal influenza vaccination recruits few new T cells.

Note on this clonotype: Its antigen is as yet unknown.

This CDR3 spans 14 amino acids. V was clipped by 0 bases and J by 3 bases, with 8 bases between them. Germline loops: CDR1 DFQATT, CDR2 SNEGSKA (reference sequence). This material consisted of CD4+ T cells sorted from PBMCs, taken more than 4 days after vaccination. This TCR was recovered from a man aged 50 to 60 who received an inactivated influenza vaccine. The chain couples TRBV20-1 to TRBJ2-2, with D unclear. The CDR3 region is CSARDHYDTGELFF. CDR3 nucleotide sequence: TGCAGTGCTAGAGATCACTATGACACCGGGGAGCTGTTTTTT.